One sample yielded the 3 T cell receptor beta chains listed below, sequenced in a study of blood T cell repertoires in COVID-19. Repertoires were generated with immunoSEQ multiplex PCR, while TCRdb's copy carries only in-frame clones and drops some. This sample has over 250,000 clones, with roughly 90% found just once. Sequenced sample: PBMCs or T cells enriched from blood (not recorded which). The receptors derive from a woman aged 25 to 39 who had recovered from COVID-19.

This clone was seen many times. V usage is TRBV14 and J usage is TRBJ1-4; the D gene is possibly TRBD1 (6 bases). CDR1 is SGHDN and CDR2 is FVKESK in the germline V gene. V lost 1 base and J 4 bases, leaving 19 bases between the germline ends. CDR3 length equals 18 residues. The CDR3 DNA reads as TGTGCCAGCAGCCAAGGAGGACAGTCACAAGCTTATAATGAAAAACTGTTTTTT. Its translation is CASSQGGQSQAYNEKLFF.

The chain couples TRBV12-3 or TRBV12-4 to TRBJ2-7; possible D gene TRBD2, 5 bases. Trimming removed 3 bases from V and 5 bases from J, with 8 bases in between. The CDR3 sequence is 12 residues long. The CDR3 DNA follows: TGTGCCAGCAGTTTTCTAGCTCACGAGCAGTACTTC. Translating gives CASSFLAHEQYF.

V is TRBV7-9 and J is TRBJ1-2; D ambiguous. The V and J ends lost 5 bases and 10 bases respectively, with 17 bases between them. The CDR3 sequence is 13 residues long. Germline V gives CDR1 SEHNR, CDR2 FQNEAQ (reference sequence). In DNA, the CDR3 is TGTGCCAGCAGCCCAGTGACAACTCAGATCTACACCTTC. Translation: CASSPVTTQIYTF.